This entry lists 30 T cell receptor beta chains sequenced from one sample in a study of T cells after yellow fever vaccination. TCRdb ran MiXCR on the 5' RACE reads and lists one entry per CDR3 protein. Among about 96,000 distinct CDR3 sequences listed, 8% to 10% were seen once. The starting material was CD8+ T cells not binding an NS4B(214-222) dextramer, sorted from PBMCs, obtained roughly 14 days after the first yellow fever vaccination. These TCRs come from a man younger than 35 who received the YFV17D yellow fever vaccine.

The chain carries TRBV20-1 and TRBJ2-7; TRBD1 agrees at 8 bases. CDR3 size: 14 residues. Trimming cost V 0 bases and J 5 bases; bases outside gene matches: 6. The V gene's germline CDR1 is DFQATT and CDR2 SNEGSKA (reference sequence). For the CDR3, the DNA is TGCAGTGCTAGAGATGGACAGGGCCGCCACGAGCAGTACTTC. This sequence encodes CSARDGQGRHEQYF.

V is TRBV9 and J is TRBJ1-1; TRBD1 is a possible D gene (6 bases). With 0 bases removed from V and 3 bases from J, the gap between germline ends came to 9 bases. Germline assignment: CDR1 SGDLS and CDR2 YYNGEE. The CDR3 contains 14 residues. DNA of the CDR3: TGTGCCAGCAGCGTAGTGGCAGGGGACACTGAAGCTTTCTTT. This sequence encodes CASSVVAGDTEAFF.

The gene calls are TRBV5-1 and TRBJ1-5; 10 bases fit TRBD1. V lost 2 bases to trimming and J lost 3 bases; unmatched junction nucleotides: 2. The CDR3 has 15 residues. Germline assignment: CDR1 SGHRS and CDR2 YFSETQ. In DNA form, the CDR3 reads TGCGCCAGCAGCTTAGGACAGGGGGACAATCAGCCCCAGCATTTT. Amino acid sequence: CASSLGQGDNQPQHF.

This chain links TRBV9 with TRBJ2-1, with 7 bases aligning to TRBD2. The CDR3 runs 13 residues. Germline CDR1 and CDR2: SGDLS and YYNGEE. V gave up 0 bases and J gave up 12 bases; unmatched junction bases: 6. The CDR3 DNA reads as TGTGCCAGCAGCGTAGGGGGAGGGTCAAGGCAGTTCTTC. Its protein product is CASSVGGGSRQFF.

This rearrangement joins TRBV5-1 to TRBJ1-2; maybe TRBD1 (5 bases). CDR3 length: 16 residues. Trimming left V 3 bases short and J 0 bases short, with 15 bases between. Looked up from germline, CDR1 is SGHRS and CDR2 is YFSETQ. The CDR3 DNA sequence: TGCGCCAGCAGCTCCACACGACAGCGCTCTAACTATGGCTACACCTTC. Encoded protein: CASSSTRQRSNYGYTF.

This clonotype was detected many times. This sequence joins TRBV12-3 or TRBV12-4 and TRBJ2-1; D may be TRBD1 or TRBD2 (5 bases each). This CDR3 comprises 11 residues. Trimming left V 7 bases short and J 10 bases short, with 11 bases between. The CDR3 DNA follows: TGTGCCAGCATCTACGGGGCAGAGCAGTTCTTC. It codes for CASIYGAEQFF.

This chain joins TRBV13 and TRBJ2-5; D is possibly TRBD2 (6 bases). In germline, CDR1 is PRHDT, CDR2 FYEKMQ (reference sequence). Trimming removed 4 bases at V and 7 bases at J, with 19 bases between. The CDR3 runs to 15 residues. The CDR3 DNA follows: TGTGCCAGCAGCTCGCCGGGACTCCCACCTTGGACCCAGTACTTC. This codes for CASSSPGLPPWTQYF.

By share, this clonotype counts as medium-sized. This chain uses TRBV12-3 or TRBV12-4 with TRBJ2-1; 7 nucleotides align to TRBD1. This CDR3 comprises 13 residues. The V and J ends lost 6 bases and 7 bases, in that order; junction bases with no gene match: 6. Here the CDR3 reads CASRQGIGNEQFF. CDR3 sequence (DNA): TGTGCCAGCAGACAGGGGATCGGGAATGAGCAGTTCTTC.

This clonotype was counted many times. The chain employs TRBV5-1 and TRBJ2-1; D tentatively reads TRBD1 or TRBD2 (5 bases each). V was cut by 1 base and J by 8 bases, with 7 bases left in between. The CDR3 totals 12 residues. The germline V gene has CDR1 SGHRS and CDR2 YFSETQ. The CDR3 region is CASSLRGDEQFF. The DNA of the CDR3 is TGCGCCAGCAGCTTGCGGGGCGATGAGCAGTTCTTC.

The genes are TRBV27 and TRBJ2-3; 9 bases match TRBD2. The CDR3 runs 19 residues. Germline trimming cut 4 bases from V and 6 bases from J; bases unmatched to any gene: 20. Germline V gene data show CDR1 as MNHEY and CDR2 as SMNVEV (reference sequence). The CDR3 nucleotides read TGTGCCAGCAGTTCCACCGGGGAGTCTAGCGGGGTCTACTTGGATACGCAGTATTTT. This encodes CASSSTGESSGVYLDTQYF.

The sample holds a few counts of this clonotype. The chain links TRBV11-2 to TRBJ2-3; D gene uncertain. CDR3 length: 17 amino acids. Trimming took 1 base from V and 0 from J, leaving 14 bases between them. CDR1 is SGHAT, CDR2 FQNNGV, per germline. This CDR3 reads CASSLGRGGVSTDTQYF. As DNA, the CDR3 is TGTGCCAGCAGCTTAGGTCGCGGTGGAGTCAGCACAGATACGCAGTATTTT.

This clonotype occurred many times. V gene TRBV7-2 combines with J gene TRBJ2-1; no firm D call. The CDR3 is 13 amino acids. Germline lookup yields CDR1 SGHTA and CDR2 FQGNSA. With 1 base removed from V and 6 bases from J, the gap between germline ends came to 7 bases. CDR3 sequence reads: CASSLGVGNEQFF. The CDR3 bases are TGTGCCAGCAGCTTAGGGGTAGGCAATGAGCAGTTCTTC.

This clonotype was seen a handful of times. The chain links TRBV4-1 to TRBJ1-1, with unresolved D. Deletions cut 1 base from V and 6 bases from J, with 12 bases between. The length of the CDR3 is 14 residues. Germline-derived CDR1 and CDR2 are MGHRA and YSYEKL. CDR3 sequence: CASSQVTAVAEAFF. CDR3 DNA: TGCGCCAGCAGCCAAGTCACAGCAGTTGCTGAAGCTTTCTTT.

The rearrangement uses TRBV29-1 and TRBJ2-7; 8 positions agree with TRBD1. Looked up from germline, CDR1 is SQVTM and CDR2 is ANQGSEA. With 7 bases clipped from V and 4 bases from J, the junction kept 6 bases outside the gene matches. The CDR3 covers 12 residues. The CDR3 sequence is CSGSQGAYEQYF. CDR3 sequence (DNA): TGCAGCGGGAGTCAGGGGGCTTACGAGCAGTACTTC.

CDR3: CASSFRDTNEKLFF. Here the CDR3 DNA reads TGTGCCAGCAGCTTTCGGGACACTAATGAAAAACTGTTTTTT. The chain is built from TRBV13 and TRBJ1-4; a possible D gene is TRBD1 (5 bases). V lost 3 bases and J 2 bases, leaving 7 bases between the germline ends. Germline V gene data show CDR1 as PRHDT and CDR2 as FYEKMQ (reference sequence). This CDR3 spans 14 amino acids.

This chain links TRBV7-8 with TRBJ2-2; D remains ambiguous. Germline CDR1 is SGHVS and CDR2 is FQNEAQ. Between the trimmed V and J ends, which lost 0 bases and 6 bases, there was a span of 11 bases. The length of the CDR3 is 15 residues. CDR3 sequence reads: CASSLATGKAGELFF. The CDR3 region has the DNA TGTGCCAGCAGCTTAGCTACGGGCAAGGCCGGGGAGCTGTTTTTT.

This clonotype was seen many times. The chain combines TRBV6-1 with TRBJ2-5; 7 bases are shared with TRBD2. Germline trimming cut 5 bases from V and 1 base from J; bases unmatched to any gene: 4. The CDR3 loop spans 14 amino acids. Per the germline V gene, CDR1 is MNHNS and CDR2 is SASEGT. CDR3: CASSTRGSQETQYF. The CDR3 nucleotides read TGTGCCAGCAGTACACGCGGGAGCCAAGAGACCCAGTACTTC.

This chain joins TRBV6-5 and TRBJ1-2, with 10 nucleotides matching TRBD1. J was trimmed by 3 bases and V by 2 bases; bases with no gene match: 9. CDR3 length: 17 amino acids. Germline V CDR1 and CDR2: MNHEY, SVGAGI. For the CDR3, the DNA is TGTGCCAGCAGTTACGCCGTGGACAGGGGGGAGGACTATGGCTACACCTTC. Its translation: CASSYAVDRGEDYGYTF.

V and J are TRBV7-8 and TRBJ2-1; 7 positions agree with TRBD1. The V and J ends lost 4 bases and 2 bases, in that order; junction bases with no gene match: 8. Germline V lookup: CDR1 SGHVS, CDR2 FQNEAQ. This CDR3 is built from 16 residues. The CDR3 coding sequence is TGTGCCAGCAGCTCCCCCCCTCAGGGGGCCTACAATGAGCAGTTCTTC. This codes for CASSSPPQGAYNEQFF.

This clonotype was recorded a few times. The chain uses TRBV7-9 and TRBJ2-7; D is undetermined. The CDR3 sequence is 15 residues long. V was clipped by 4 bases and J by 2 bases, with 15 bases between them. Per the germline V gene, CDR1 is SEHNR and CDR2 is FQNEAQ (reference sequence). The CDR3 coding sequence is TGTGCCAGCAGCTCAGAACGGTACAGAACCTACGAGCAGTACTTC. It encodes CASSSERYRTYEQYF.

This chain connects TRBV5-1 to TRBJ1-1; possible D gene TRBD1, 6 bases. This CDR3 spans 14 amino acids. Trimming removed 4 bases from V and 2 bases from J, with 12 bases in between. Germline V gene sequence: CDR1 SGHRS, CDR2 YFSETQ. The CDR3 sequence: CASSLYRANTEAFF. Written as DNA, the CDR3 is TGCGCCAGCAGCCTGTACAGGGCAAACACTGAAGCTTTCTTT.

V gene TRBV7-8 combines with J gene TRBJ1-2; the D gene is possibly TRBD1 (6 bases). Germline V gene data show CDR1 as SGHVS and CDR2 as FQNEAQ. The length of the CDR3 is 15 residues. Trimming removed 5 bases at V and 3 bases at J, with 16 bases between. This chain's CDR3 is CASSPSPGEDYGYTF. CDR3 sequence (DNA): TGTGCCAGCAGCCCAAGTCCAGGGGAGGACTATGGCTACACCTTC.

This clonotype was seen more than once but under ten times. V is TRBV20-1 and J is TRBJ2-1; TRBD1 is a possible D gene (6 bases). From germline, CDR1 is DFQATT and CDR2 SNEGSKA (reference sequence). The CDR3 runs 14 residues. Trimming took 6 bases from V and 7 from J, leaving 19 bases between them. CDR3 DNA sequence: TGCAGTGCGGCAGGCAGGGGTATTAGGAATGAGCAGTTCTTC. Amino acids: CSAAGRGIRNEQFF.

V gene TRBV5-5 combines with J gene TRBJ1-5, with 8 bases aligning to TRBD1. This CDR3 is built from 15 residues. With 7 bases clipped from V and 6 bases from J, the junction kept 12 bases outside the gene matches. Germline CDR1 is SGHKS and CDR2 is YYEKEE (reference sequence). CDR3 region: CASGQGAISGQPQHF. DNA of the CDR3: TGTGCCAGCGGGCAGGGGGCGATTTCGGGTCAGCCCCAGCATTTT.

V and J are TRBV29-1 and TRBJ1-6; D is ambiguous. This CDR3 comprises 14 residues. Germline V lookup: CDR1 SQVTM, CDR2 ANQGSEA. V dropped 3 bases and J dropped 5 bases, with 11 bases sitting between them. CDR3 DNA: TGCAGCGTTGATAGAATTGCGAATAATTCACCCCTCCACTTT. As protein: CSVDRIANNSPLHF. Using reference TRBV29-1 and TRBJ1-6 for the parts outside the CDR3, the full variable domain is SAVISQKPSRDICQRGTSLTIQCQVDSQVTMMFWYRQQPGQSLTLIATANQGSEATYESGFVIDKFPISRPNLTFSTLTVSNMSPEDSSIYLCSVDRIANNSPLHFGNGTRLTVT.

The rearrangement links TRBV20-1 to TRBJ1-1; D is unclear. The CDR3 runs to 14 residues. Looked up from germline, CDR1 is DFQATT and CDR2 is SNEGSKA (reference sequence). The V end was cut by 0 bases, the J end by 8 bases, with 16 bases between. The CDR3 sequence is CSARDWEPRKEAFF. CDR3 in DNA: TGCAGTGCTAGAGATTGGGAGCCCCGTAAAGAAGCTTTCTTT.

This chain connects TRBV5-6 to TRBJ2-1; 7 bases line up with TRBD2. V lost 4 bases and J lost 6; bases outside the gene matches: 10. The CDR3 length is 15 residues. Germline assignment: CDR1 SGHDT and CDR2 YYEEEE. This CDR3 reads CASSRLAGRSNEQFF. CDR3 DNA sequence: TGTGCCAGCAGCCGACTAGCTGGGCGTTCCAATGAGCAGTTCTTC.

The V gene is TRBV7-6, the J gene TRBJ2-1, with 8 bases identical to TRBD2. V trimming: 5 bases; J trimming: 2 bases; junction bases outside the gene matches: 8. CDR3 size: 16 residues. Germline-derived CDR1 and CDR2 are SGHVS and FNYEAQ. Here the CDR3 DNA reads TGTGCCAGCAGCCTCGTCGCCGGGGGGGCCTACAATGAGCAGTTCTTC. Translated: CASSLVAGGAYNEQFF.

The rearrangement joins TRBV4-1 to TRBJ1-2, with D perhaps TRBD1 (6 bases). The V end was cut by 1 base, the J end by 7 bases, with 13 bases between. The germline V gene has CDR1 MGHRA and CDR2 YSYEKL. The CDR3 has 14 residues. The CDR3 is CASSQAGGHRGYTF. The CDR3 nucleotides are TGCGCCAGCAGCCAAGCGGGGGGGCATCGTGGCTACACCTTC.

As regards this clonotype: This clone may be a read error of a much larger clone one base away. The rearrangement links TRBV4-3 to TRBJ2-3, with 10 bases aligning to TRBD2. CDR1 is LGHNA and CDR2 is YSLEER in the germline V gene. Unmatched junction bases numbered 11, after V lost 3 bases and J lost 5 bases. The CDR3 sequence is 17 residues long. CDR3 coding DNA: TGCGCCAGCAGCCAGCTATCTAGCGGGGGTCGAATAGATACGCAGTATTTT. Amino acids: CASSQLSSGGRIDTQYF.